This T cell receptor (beta chain) derives from a study of PD-1 blockade in classical Hodgkin lymphoma. TCRdb's table, derived via immunoSEQ multiplex PCR, lists solely in-frame clones and lacks some. The repertoire includes some 58,000 clones, less than 95% of them detected once, and approximately 10% sits in the top ten. The CDR3 totals 19 residues. The ends were cut back, 4 bases at V and 2 bases at J, with 27 bases in the middle. Germline V gene lookup returns CDR1 ENHRY and CDR2 SYGVKD. The time point was: cycle 4 day 1 (C4D1), after five to seven weeks of nivolumab. Relapse was seen in all patients after autologous stem cell transplantation, and brentuximab vedotin exposure was variable. Patients had relapsed/refractory classical Hodgkin lymphoma with complete response, partial response or progressive disease as best response.

The origin of this receptor is a human donor with classical Hodgkin lymphoma. This chain links TRBV10-3 with TRBJ2-7, with a weak D call TRBD1 (7 bases). Sample: peripheral blood mononuclear cells (PBMCs), taken before the fourth cycle of nivolumab. The CDR3 sequence: CAISGGEGAGSPRTYEQYF. CDR3 nucleotides: TGTGCCATCAGTGGGGGTGAGGGGGCGGGAAGTCCACGGACCTACGAGCAGTACTTC.